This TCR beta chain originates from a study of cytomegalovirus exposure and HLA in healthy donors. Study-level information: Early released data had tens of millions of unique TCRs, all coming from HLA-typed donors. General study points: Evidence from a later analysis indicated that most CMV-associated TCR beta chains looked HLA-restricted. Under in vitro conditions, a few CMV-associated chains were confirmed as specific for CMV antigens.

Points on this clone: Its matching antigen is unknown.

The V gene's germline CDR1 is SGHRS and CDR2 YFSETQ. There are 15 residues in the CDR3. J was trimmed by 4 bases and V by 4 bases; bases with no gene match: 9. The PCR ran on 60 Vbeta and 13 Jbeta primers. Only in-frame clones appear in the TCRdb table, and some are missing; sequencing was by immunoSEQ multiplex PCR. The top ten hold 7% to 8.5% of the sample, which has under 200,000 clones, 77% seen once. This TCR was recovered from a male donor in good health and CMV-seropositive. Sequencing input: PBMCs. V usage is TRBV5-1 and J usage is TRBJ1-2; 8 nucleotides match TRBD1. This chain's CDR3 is CASSVGTGGGYGYTF. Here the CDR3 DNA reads TGCGCCAGCAGCGTCGGAACAGGGGGAGGCTATGGCTACACCTTC.